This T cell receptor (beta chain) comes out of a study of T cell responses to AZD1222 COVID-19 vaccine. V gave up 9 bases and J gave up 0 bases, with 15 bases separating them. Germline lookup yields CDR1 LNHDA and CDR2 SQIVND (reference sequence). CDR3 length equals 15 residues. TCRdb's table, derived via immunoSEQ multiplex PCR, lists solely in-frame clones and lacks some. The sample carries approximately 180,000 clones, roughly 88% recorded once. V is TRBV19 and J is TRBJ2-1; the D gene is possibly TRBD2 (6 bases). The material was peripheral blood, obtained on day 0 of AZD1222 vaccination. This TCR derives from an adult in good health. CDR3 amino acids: CASLGTSYSYNEQFF. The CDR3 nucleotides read TGTGCCAGCCTGGGGACTTCTTACTCCTACAATGAGCAGTTCTTC.